A selection of T cell receptor beta chains follows, all from one sample in a study of blood T cells in healthy people across ages. TCRdb re-analysed the 5' RACE reads in MiXCR, keeping a single row per CDR3 protein. The sample holds over 600,000 distinct CDR3 sequences; around 50% are singletons and the top ten take roughly 25%. Sequencing was performed on blood. The receptors stem from a man aged 40-49 years in good health. Both conserved end residues are part of each CDR3. The order of the fields is D gene, clone size, J gene, V gene, CDR3 DNA, CDR3 protein. A D gene is named only where the DNA matches it firmly. Clone size is shown for a subset of rows, as once, few, many or a class of expanded clone.

D gene: -
clone size: -
J gene: TRBJ2-7
V gene: TRBV20-1
CDR3 DNA: TGCAGTGCTCCTACGGTAAATCCTGGCGAGCAGTACTTC
CDR3 protein: CSAPTVNPGEQYF

D gene: -
clone size: -
J gene: TRBJ2-5
V gene: TRBV27
CDR3 DNA: TGTGCCAGCAGTTCTACAGGGAGCGGGACCCAGTACTTC
CDR3 protein: CASSSTGSGTQYF

D gene: -
clone size: few
J gene: TRBJ2-5
V gene: TRBV20-1
CDR3 DNA: TGCAGTGCGAGCTTCCTCGGGCAGGGTAGTAAGACCCAGTACTTC
CDR3 protein: CSASFLGQGSKTQYF

D gene: -
clone size: -
J gene: TRBJ2-6
V gene: TRBV7-9
CDR3 DNA: TGTGCCAGCAGCGGCGTACCTGGGTCTGGGGCCAACGTCCTGACTTTC
CDR3 protein: CASSGVPGSGANVLTF

D gene: TRBD2
clone size: once
J gene: TRBJ2-1
V gene: TRBV28
CDR3 DNA: TGTGCCAGCATGGGTGCTAGCGGGAGGGGTAGTGAGCAGTTCTTC
CDR3 protein: CASMGASGRGSEQFF

D gene: -
clone size: -
J gene: TRBJ2-6
V gene: TRBV4-1
CDR3 DNA: TGCGCCAGCAGCTCGAGACACGGGACACTTTCTTCTGGGGCCAACGTCCTGACTTTC
CDR3 protein: CASSSRHGTLSSGANVLTF

D gene: -
clone size: once
J gene: TRBJ1-2
V gene: TRBV6-6
CDR3 DNA: TGTGCCAGTAGGCAGGGTTTTAATTCTAACTATGGCTACACCTTC
CDR3 protein: CASRQGFNSNYGYTF

D gene: -
clone size: -
J gene: TRBJ1-6
V gene: TRBV9
CDR3 DNA: TGTGCCAGCAGTCAAACGGTGAATCCACCCCTCCACTTT
CDR3 protein: CASSQTVNPPLHF

D gene: TRBD2
clone size: few
J gene: TRBJ2-5
V gene: TRBV10-3
CDR3 DNA: TGTGCCATCCGAGCGGGGGGCGAAGGTTCGGAGACCCAGTACTTC
CDR3 protein: CAIRAGGEGSETQYF

D gene: TRBD1
clone size: -
J gene: TRBJ2-3
V gene: TRBV5-1
CDR3 DNA: TGCGCCAGCAGCTACGAAACAGGGGGCGCAGCAGATACGCAGTATTTT
CDR3 protein: CASSYETGGAADTQYF